This T cell receptor (beta chain) was profiled in a study of T cells in Graves' hyperthyroidism and ophthalmopathy. V was shortened by 8 bases and J by 2 bases, with 16 bases between the two germline ends. The length of the CDR3 is 15 residues. Amplification yielded TCR beta CDR3 regions, with RNA transcripts as the source. Primed by the HTBI set, a first-round RT-PCR was run on the TCR CDR3. One entry per CDR3 protein, called by TCRdb with MiXCR from the multiplex PCR reads. The sample carries about 410,000 distinct CDR3 sequences, 14% to 15% recorded once. V usage is TRBV12-3 or TRBV12-4 and J usage is TRBJ2-4; D is perhaps TRBD1 (5 bases). The TCR was taken from a man aged 18 to 29 with Graves' ophthalmopathy. Sequencing was performed on blood. This CDR3 reads CASAGPPETKNIQYF. CDR3 in DNA: TGTGCCAGCGCAGGGCCCCCTGAAACCAAAAACATTCAGTACTTC.